The present entry profiles one T cell receptor (beta chain) with its context. These data originate in a study of yellow fever vaccine responses in identical twins. MiXCR, run by TCRdb on the RT-PCR reads, gives a single entry per CDR3 protein. Counted here are some 740 distinct CDR3 sequences, 80% occurring once; the ten biggest clones make up roughly 25%. The CDR3 runs to 12 residues. Germline V gene sequence: CDR1 SQVTM, CDR2 ANQGSEA. J lost 5 bases, V lost 5 bases, and 3 bases had no gene match. Sequencing used T cells from blood (PBMCs), unsorted or a sorted subset (not recorded which), obtained before or after yellow fever vaccination (not recorded which). This TCR derives from a female donor who received the yellow fever vaccine. The J gene is TRBJ2-5, the V gene TRBV29-1; TRBD1 matches 9 bases. This CDR3 is CSVHTGGETQYF. The CDR3 bases are TGCAGCGTTCATACAGGGGGCGAGACCCAGTACTTC.